This T cell receptor (beta chain) originates from a study of shared clonotypes between healthy human individuals. Germline CDR1 is MNHEY and CDR2 is SVGAGI. V was trimmed by 6 bases and J by 2 bases, leaving 12 bases between them. The CDR3 contains 14 residues. The data were produced by immunoSEQ multiplex PCR, yet TCRdb's version contains in-frame clones alone and is incomplete. Of about 2.4 million clones detected, approximately 94% appear once; the ten largest clones hold 0.11% to 0.15%. With respect to this clone: The sample holds other DNA sequences that translate to the same CDR3.

The receptor was derived from a man younger than 35 in good health. Input material: naive CD4+ T cells sorted from blood. Stated subset: CD45RA+ positively selected. The rearrangement uses TRBV6-5 and TRBJ2-3, with D maybe TRBD2 (5 bases). The CDR3 DNA sequence: TGTGCCAGCAGCCCGGGGAGAAACACAGATACGCAGTATTTT. This sequence encodes CASSPGRNTDTQYF.